The 32 T cell receptor beta chains listed next were all sequenced from one sample in a study of OX40 agonist ivuxolimab in advanced cancers. TCRdb keeps only in-frame clones here, not all; method: immunoSEQ multiplex PCR. The sample yields around 41,000 clones, over 80% seen once. This specimen consisted of CD4+ or CD8+ T cells sorted from blood, obtained in a trial of the OX40 agonist ivuxolimab. Source of these receptors: an adult with an advanced solid tumor such as melanoma, head and neck, liver or kidney cancer.

This rearrangement joins TRBV18 to TRBJ1-5; no definite D call. This CDR3 has 14 residues. Trimming took 4 bases from V and 6 from J, leaving 13 bases between them. CDR1 and CDR2 from the germline V gene are KGHSH and LQKENI. The CDR3 coding sequence is TGTGCCAGCTCACGCCCTCCGGGAGGTCAGCCCCAGCATTTT. It specifies CASSRPPGGQPQHF.

This clone came up once. J is TRBJ2-3 and V is TRBV7-2, with 9 bases aligning to TRBD1. Germline V CDR1 and CDR2: SGHTA, FQGNSA. V trimming: 3 bases; J trimming: 13 bases; junction bases outside the gene matches: 5. The CDR3 is made up of 12 amino acids. The CDR3 here is CASSLRTGAKYF. CDR3 bases: TGTGCCAGCAGCTTGAGGACAGGGGCTAAGTATTTT.

V and J are TRBV5-1 and TRBJ2-7; D not resolved. The CDR3 is 13 residues long. Germline V gene data show CDR1 as SGHRS and CDR2 as YFSETQ. V was cut by 1 base and J by 6 bases, with 11 bases left in between. CDR3 bases: TGCGCCAGCAGCTTGAGCCAGGTGAGCGAGCAGTACTTC. Protein sequence: CASSLSQVSEQYF.

CDR3 region: CASSVGTSGSTDTQYF. In nucleotides, the CDR3 is TGCGCCAGCAGCGTTGGGACTAGCGGGAGCACAGATACGCAGTATTTT. The chain links TRBV5-1 to TRBJ2-3; 12 bases agree with TRBD2. The CDR3 consists of 16 residues. V dropped 4 bases and J dropped 0; count of bases not matched to a gene: 3. The V gene's germline CDR1 is SGHRS and CDR2 YFSETQ.

This chain links TRBV4-2 with TRBJ2-7; the D call may be TRBD1 or TRBD2 (5 bases each). This CDR3 is 16 amino acids long. V dropped 3 bases and J dropped 0 bases, with 15 bases sitting between them. Germline CDR1 LGHNA, CDR2 YNFKEQ. The CDR3: CASSQVGQGDSYEQYF. CDR3 DNA: TGTGCCAGCAGCCAGGTGGGCCAGGGAGACTCCTACGAGCAGTACTTC.

The genes are TRBV25-1 and TRBJ1-5; D is perhaps TRBD1 (6 bases). CDR1 and CDR2 (germline): MGHDK, SYGVNS. The CDR3 runs to 15 residues. The V and J ends lost 5 bases and 5 bases respectively, with 16 bases between them. CDR3 sequence reads: CASSQGGGEDQPQHF. The CDR3, as DNA: TGTGCCAGCAGTCAGGGAGGGGGTGAGGATCAGCCCCAGCATTTT.

The chain combines TRBV9 with TRBJ2-3; D ambiguous. The ends were cut back, 2 bases at V and 11 bases at J, with 18 bases in the middle. Germline V gives CDR1 SGDLS, CDR2 YYNGEE. The CDR3 contains 14 residues. CDR3 loop: CASSVAYRSRGQYF. In nucleotides, the CDR3 is TGTGCCAGCAGCGTCGCATATCGGTCCCGAGGGCAGTATTTT.

This clone appeared a few times. The V call is TRBV10-3, the J call TRBJ2-6; a weak D match, TRBD1 (5 bases). The CDR3 spans 18 residues. Trimming took off 3 bases at V and 0 bases at J, with 15 bases between the two ends. CDR1 and CDR2 from the germline V gene are ENHRY and SYGVKD. The CDR3 DNA is TGTGCCATCAGTGACTCAGGGAAAGAGCCCTCTGGGGCCAACGTCCTGACTTTC. Translation gives CAISDSGKEPSGANVLTF.

This chain links TRBV7-6 with TRBJ2-1; 12 bases map to TRBD2. Germline assignment: CDR1 SGHVS and CDR2 FNYEAQ. V shed 6 bases, J shed 8 bases, and the junction held 5 bases outside the gene matches. This CDR3 contains 14 residues. This CDR3 reads CASSYSSGRDEQFF. The CDR3 nucleotides are TGTGCCAGCAGTTACTCTAGCGGGAGGGATGAGCAGTTCTTC.

Points on this clone: This likely stems from a read error, as it lies one base from a far larger clone. V and J are TRBV5-1 and TRBJ2-7, with 7 bases lining up with TRBD2. Trimming cost V 2 bases and J 6 bases; bases outside gene matches: 8. The CDR3 runs 14 residues. Germline values: CDR1 SGHRS, CDR2 YFSETQ. The CDR3 sequence: CASSFGRELGEQYF. DNA of the CDR3: TGCGCCAGCAGCTTCGGGCGGGAGCTTGGCGAGCAGTACTTC.

The V gene is TRBV25-1, the J gene TRBJ2-1; 12 bases map to TRBD2. Unmatched junction bases numbered 1, after V lost 5 bases and J lost 5 bases. The CDR3 contains 14 residues. Per germline, CDR1 MGHDK and CDR2 SYGVNS. CDR3 DNA sequence: TGTGCCAGCAGTCGACTAGCGGGAGACAATGAGCAGTTCTTC. Its translation: CASSRLAGDNEQFF.

The genes are TRBV21-1 and TRBJ1-5; the listed D gene, TRBD1, was not tested against the DNA. TRBV21-1 is shown as a pseudogene. This CDR3 contains 15 residues. Here the CDR3 DNA reads TGTGCCAGCAGCACACAGGGGGCGACTGATCAGCCCCAGCATTTT. Amino acid sequence: CASSTQGATDQPQHF.

The V gene is TRBV11-2, the J gene TRBJ1-5, with 7 nucleotides matching TRBD1. The CDR3 is made up of 15 amino acids. V gave up 3 bases and J gave up 2 bases; unmatched junction bases: 4. Germline CDR1 SGHAT, CDR2 FQNNGV. DNA of the CDR3: TGTGCCAGCAGCTTTACGACAGGGCGCAATCAGCCCCAGCATTTT. Translating it yields CASSFTTGRNQPQHF.

This rearrangement joins TRBV5-5 to TRBJ2-7; possible D gene TRBD1, 6 bases. The V gene's germline CDR1 is SGHKS and CDR2 YYEKEE (reference sequence). The V and J ends lost 3 bases and 6 bases respectively, with 10 bases between them. The length of the CDR3 is 12 residues. Written as DNA, the CDR3 is TGTGCCAGCAGCTCGGACAGTTCCGAGCAGTACTTC. As protein: CASSSDSSEQYF.

The gene calls are TRBV27 and TRBJ1-5, with 8 bases matching TRBD1. V was pared by 6 bases and J by 6 bases, with 4 bases of the junction left unmatched. This CDR3 is 13 amino acids long. Per the germline V gene, CDR1 is MNHEY and CDR2 is SMNVEV (reference sequence). The CDR3 here is CASSDRGGQPQHF. The CDR3, as DNA: TGTGCCAGCAGCGACAGGGGTGGTCAGCCCCAGCATTTT.

V is TRBV11-3 and J is TRBJ2-5, with a tentative D call TRBD1 (5 bases). The V end was cut by 5 bases, the J end by 2 bases, with 15 bases between. The CDR3 covers 15 residues. Germline V lookup: CDR1 SGHNT, CDR2 YENEEA. CDR3 DNA sequence: TGTGCCAGCAGCAGCAGGGTTGGGGTACAAGAGACCCAGTACTTC. Translation gives CASSSRVGVQETQYF.

This chain joins TRBV9 and TRBJ2-1; perhaps TRBD1 as D (5 bases). The V gene lost 3 bases and the J gene lost 9 bases, with 10 bases spanning the gap. CDR1 and CDR2 (germline): SGDLS, YYNGEE. The CDR3 is made up of 12 amino acids. CDR3 sequence: CASSAAQGEQFF. CDR3 bases: TGTGCCAGCAGCGCCGCTCAGGGTGAGCAGTTCTTC. Complete variable domain (other parts from reference TRBV9 and TRBJ2-1): DSGVTQTPKHLITATGQRVTLRCSPRSGDLSVYWYQQSLDQGLQFLIQYYNGEERAKGNILERFSAQQFPDLHSELNLSSLELGDSALYFCASSAAQGEQFFGPGTRLTVL.

This rearrangement joins TRBV7-3 to TRBJ2-2, with D perhaps being TRBD1 or TRBD2 (6 bases each). Between the trimmed V and J ends, which lost 4 bases and 5 bases, there was a span of 14 bases. Germline V gene sequence: CDR1 SGHTA, CDR2 FQGTGA. CDR3 length: 15 residues. The CDR3 nucleotides read TGTGCCAGCAGCTCGGGGGCAGGGTTTACCGGGGAGCTGTTTTTT. It is translated as CASSSGAGFTGELFF. Variable domain in full (rest from reference TRBV7-3 and TRBJ2-2): GAGVSQTPSNKVTEKGKYVELRCDPISGHTALYWYRQSLGQGPEFLIYFQGTGAADDSGLPNDRFFAVRPEGSVSTLKIQRTERGDSAVYLCASSSGAGFTGELFFGEGSRLTVL.

The V and J genes are TRBV9 and TRBJ2-5; D might be TRBD1 or TRBD2, each matching 7 bases. The CDR3 extends over 13 amino acids. Germline V gene lookup returns CDR1 SGDLS and CDR2 YYNGEE. Trimming removed 6 bases from V and 5 bases from J, with 14 bases in between. The CDR3 loop is CASTRGREETQYF. In DNA form, the CDR3 reads TGTGCCAGCACCAGGGGGAGGGAGGAGACCCAGTACTTC.

This chain joins TRBV5-4 and TRBJ2-5; 13 bases align to TRBD2. The germline V gene has CDR1 SGHNT and CDR2 YYREEE (reference sequence). Trimming took 5 bases from V and 5 from J; bases not matched to a gene: 6. The CDR3 length is 15 residues. The CDR3 sequence: CASRNGLAGVETQYF. The CDR3 coding sequence is TGTGCCAGCAGGAATGGACTAGCGGGAGTTGAGACCCAGTACTTC.

The V and J genes are TRBV7-9 and TRBJ1-2; TRBD1 matches 7 bases. The CDR3 is 14 amino acids. Germline V CDR1 and CDR2: SEHNR, FQNEAQ (reference sequence). The junction had 7 bases not matched to a gene; V was cut back by 1 base and J by 8 bases. The CDR3 coding sequence is TGTGCCAGCAGCTTAGTTGGGACAGCAAAGGGCTACACCTTC. Translated: CASSLVGTAKGYTF.

The V gene is TRBV20-1, the J gene TRBJ2-5, with D unresolved. Trimming shortened V by 1 base and J by 4 bases, and 4 bases separated the two germline ends. CDR1 is DFQATT, CDR2 SNEGSKA, per germline (reference sequence). The CDR3 extends over 11 amino acids. The chain's CDR3 is CSARGVETQYF. The DNA of the CDR3 is TGCAGTGCTAGAGGAGTAGAGACCCAGTACTTC.

The chain employs TRBV5-4 and TRBJ1-1; no firm D call. The CDR3 loop spans 15 amino acids. Between the trimmed V and J ends, which lost 4 bases and 0 bases, there was a span of 13 bases. In germline, CDR1 is SGHNT, CDR2 YYREEE (reference sequence). CDR3 sequence: CASSPRELMNTEAFF. The CDR3 DNA reads as TGTGCCAGCAGCCCGAGGGAGTTAATGAACACTGAAGCTTTCTTT.

By sample fraction, this clone is medium-sized. The CDR3 region is CASSAGGWDSLNQPQHF. CDR3 in DNA: TGTGCCAGCAGTGCCGGGGGTTGGGACAGCTTAAATCAGCCCCAGCATTTT. The chain employs TRBV6-1 and TRBJ1-5; TRBD1 agrees at 7 bases. Trimming at V came to 4 bases and at J to 4 bases, leaving 13 bases not matched to a gene. Germline V gene data show CDR1 as MNHNS and CDR2 as SASEGT. The CDR3 runs 17 residues.

The chain recombines TRBV20-1 with TRBJ1-1, with D unclear. In germline, CDR1 is DFQATT, CDR2 SNEGSKA (reference sequence). CDR3 length: 11 residues. Trimming removed 8 bases at V and 3 bases at J, with 10 bases between. The CDR3 nucleotides are TGCAGTCCGAGGGTCTACACTGAAGCTTTCTTT. Translation: CSPRVYTEAFF.

The rearrangement uses TRBV2 and TRBJ1-5; a possible D gene is TRBD1 (5 bases). Per the germline V gene, CDR1 is SNHLY and CDR2 is FYNNEI. The V and J ends lost 2 bases and 4 bases respectively, with 12 bases between them. The CDR3 runs 15 residues. This CDR3 is CASSEILAGNQPQHF. The CDR3 DNA follows: TGTGCCAGCAGTGAAATTTTGGCAGGGAATCAGCCCCAGCATTTT.

V is TRBV7-2 and J is TRBJ1-1; D is uncertain. The germline V gene encodes CDR1 SGHTA and CDR2 FQGNSA. The CDR3 has 13 residues. The V end lost 1 base, the J end lost 2 bases, and 5 bases lay between the germline ends. CDR3: CASSLDSNTEAFF. CDR3 coding DNA: TGTGCCAGCAGCTTAGACAGTAACACTGAAGCTTTCTTT.

V and J are TRBV28 and TRBJ1-4; the match to TRBD1 covers 8 bases. The V gene end was trimmed by 4 bases and the J gene end by 11 bases; junction bases not matched to a gene: 15. Per the germline V gene, CDR1 is MDHEN and CDR2 is SYDVKM. The CDR3 totals 16 residues. In nucleotides, the CDR3 is TGTGCCAGCAGTTCTCCCGGACAGGGCATGATGGGGAAACTGTTTTTT. This translates into CASSSPGQGMMGKLFF.

V and J are TRBV11-1 and TRBJ2-3, with D perhaps TRBD1 or TRBD2 (5 bases each). The germline V gene has CDR1 SGHAT and CDR2 FQDESV (reference sequence). V lost 4 bases and J lost 0, with 11 bases in between. The CDR3 has 15 residues. The CDR3, as DNA: TGTGCCAGCAGCTCCAGGGTAGCGAGCACAGATACGCAGTATTTT. Translation gives CASSSRVASTDTQYF.

Written as DNA, the CDR3 is TGTGCCAGCAGCTTCGCTGGGGGCTCTGGGGCCAACGTCCTGACTTTC. Its translation is CASSFAGGSGANVLTF. This chain links TRBV7-9 with TRBJ2-6; TRBD1 or TRBD2 may be the D gene (5 bases each). The V end lost 3 bases, the J end lost 0 bases, and 9 bases lay between the germline ends. The germline CDR1 and CDR2 sequences are SEHNR and FQNEAQ (reference sequence). The CDR3 has 16 amino acids.

The chain joins TRBV6-1 to TRBJ2-7; TRBD1 is a possible D gene (6 bases). Germline V CDR1 and CDR2: MNHNS, SASEGT. The CDR3 spans 14 residues. V lost 4 bases and J 1 base, leaving 11 bases between the germline ends. The CDR3 here is CASSGTVFSYEQYF. For the CDR3, the DNA is TGTGCCAGCAGTGGGACAGTTTTTTCCTACGAGCAGTACTTC.

This chain uses TRBV6-1 with TRBJ1-1; D is ambiguous. The CDR3 has 12 amino acids. Trimming removed 11 bases at V and 2 bases at J, with 12 bases between. Germline lookup yields CDR1 MNHNS and CDR2 SASEGT. The CDR3 loop reads CACHFRNTEAFF. The CDR3 DNA reads TGTGCCTGCCACTTTCGTAACACTGAAGCTTTCTTT.